This TCR beta chain is drawn from a study of identical twins. The CDR3 has 12 amino acids. Germline CDR1 and CDR2: SGHTA and FQGNSA. The V end was cut by 1 base, the J end by 6 bases, with 7 bases between. Study conclusions and caveats: Twins showed weaker excess sharing in their beta out-of-frame sequences.

To note about this clonotype: Its antigen is still unknown.

TCRdb used MiXCR to reprocess the 5' RACE reads, holding one entry per CDR3 protein. The sample lists around 510,000 distinct CDR3 sequences, roughly 13% occurring once. These records were also assigned to another study, of yellow fever vaccine responses in identical twins.

The sample consisted of CD4+ T cells sorted from blood. The chain joins TRBV7-2 to TRBJ2-7; TRBD2 might be the D (5 bases). This TCR came from a woman between 18 and 30 years old in good health. The CDR3 DNA reads as TGTGCCAGCAGCTTAGATGAGGGCGAGCAGTACTTC. Amino acids: CASSLDEGEQYF.